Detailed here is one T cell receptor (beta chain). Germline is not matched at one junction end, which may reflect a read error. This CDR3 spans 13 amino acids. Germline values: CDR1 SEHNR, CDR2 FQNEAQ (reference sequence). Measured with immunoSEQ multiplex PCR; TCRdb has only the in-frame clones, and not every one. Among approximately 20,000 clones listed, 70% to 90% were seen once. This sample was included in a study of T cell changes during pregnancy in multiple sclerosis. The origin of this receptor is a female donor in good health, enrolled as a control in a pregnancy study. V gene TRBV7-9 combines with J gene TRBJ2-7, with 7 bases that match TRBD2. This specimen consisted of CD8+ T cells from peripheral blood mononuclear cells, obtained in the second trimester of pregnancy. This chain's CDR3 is CASSLEGRVLENF. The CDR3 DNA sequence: TGTGCCAGCAGCTTAGAAGGGAGGGTCTTAGAGAACTTC.